Here is one TCR beta chain with its context. The antigen is not known. Each CDR3 protein is one row after TCRdb ran MiXCR on the reads. The repertoire includes about 160,000 distinct CDR3 sequences, under 20% of them detected once, and around a sixth sits in the top ten. This CDR3 has 12 residues. The V end was cut by 3 bases, the J end by 6 bases, with 9 bases between. The V gene's germline CDR1 is SQVTM and CDR2 ANQGSEA. This entry comes from a study of T cell repertoires in cytomegalovirus infection. Across the whole study: Public TCR beta signatures were indicative of both CMV infection and a matching HLA type. Findings of the study overall: Clonotype analysis showed dominance of the ex vivo response by HLA-C-restricted CMV-specific TCR beta clonotypes. Cumulative public TCR beta family frequency identified CMV carriers with the relevant HLA.

The receptor was derived from a human donor in good health (CMV status not recorded). Some clones in this sample may be carry-over from other donors' samples. The source material was CD8+ T cells from PBMCs. The chain employs TRBV29-1 and TRBJ2-1, with unresolved D. CDR3 amino acids: CSVDGEFNEQFF. The CDR3 DNA reads as TGCAGCGTTGACGGAGAATTCAATGAGCAGTTCTTC.